The source of this T cell receptor beta chain is a study of blood T cell repertoires in COVID-19. Whole-study context: Material from acute and convalescent COVID-19 was sourced from the United States, Italy and Spain. Sample material is recorded as cDNA or gDNA derived from T cells, B-cell-depleted T cells, or PBMCs.

In Seattle, patients joined the study during active infection and were tracked longitudinally. The CDR3 is 16 residues long. Germline CDR1 reads SGDLS; CDR2 reads YYNGEE. V was clipped by 4 bases and J by 6 bases, with 20 bases between them. How the authors handled the data: Scientists estimated how many nucleated cells there were by amplifying reference gene primers. Method: immunoSEQ multiplex PCR; TCRdb's copy keeps in-frame clones and lacks some. That table furnishes V, J and clone size, whereas the DNA furnished D and trimming. The data show about 240,000 clones, around 83% seen once. The gene calls are TRBV9 and TRBJ2-1, with a possible D match to TRBD2 (6 bases). The specimen sequenced was peripheral blood. This sequence originates from a woman aged 45-60 years with COVID-19, enrolled during active disease. The chain's CDR3 is CASSIRDFPNGNEQFF. For the CDR3, the DNA is TGTGCCAGCAGCATTCGGGACTTTCCAAATGGCAATGAGCAGTTCTTC.